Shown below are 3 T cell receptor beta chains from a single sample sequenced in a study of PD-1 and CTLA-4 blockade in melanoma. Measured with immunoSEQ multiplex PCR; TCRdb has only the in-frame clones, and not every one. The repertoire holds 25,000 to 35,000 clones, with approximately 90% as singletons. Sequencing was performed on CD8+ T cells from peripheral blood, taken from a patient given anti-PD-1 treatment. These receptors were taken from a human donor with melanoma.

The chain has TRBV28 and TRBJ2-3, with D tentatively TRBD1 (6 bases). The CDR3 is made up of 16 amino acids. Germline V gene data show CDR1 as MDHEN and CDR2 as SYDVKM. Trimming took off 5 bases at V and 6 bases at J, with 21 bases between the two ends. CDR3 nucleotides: TGTGCCAGCAGTCCAAACCTGGACAGTTTTGGCGATACGCAGTATTTT. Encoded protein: CASSPNLDSFGDTQYF.

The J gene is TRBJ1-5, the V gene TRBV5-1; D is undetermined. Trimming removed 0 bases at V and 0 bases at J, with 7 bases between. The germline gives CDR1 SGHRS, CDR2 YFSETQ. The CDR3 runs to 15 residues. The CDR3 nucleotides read TGCGCCAGCAGCTTGGTGGGAAATAGCAATCAGCCCCAGCATTTT. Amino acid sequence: CASSLVGNSNQPQHF.

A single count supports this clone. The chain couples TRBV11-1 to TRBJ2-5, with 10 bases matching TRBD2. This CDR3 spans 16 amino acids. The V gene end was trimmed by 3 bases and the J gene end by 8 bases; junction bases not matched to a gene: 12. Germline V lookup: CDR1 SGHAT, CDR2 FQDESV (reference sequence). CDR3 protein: CASSLTSGPYKSTQYF. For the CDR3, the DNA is TGTGCCAGCAGCTTGACTAGCGGGCCATACAAGAGCACCCAGTACTTC.